The present T cell receptor beta chain was sequenced within a study of T cell clones after liver transplantation. Whole-study context: Post-transplant blood was tracked for graft-donor-reactive T cell clones identified in a pre-transplant mixed lymphocyte reaction.

Germline lookup yields CDR1 SGHTA and CDR2 FQGNSA. The CDR3 covers 14 residues. The V end was cut by 4 bases, the J end by 5 bases, with 12 bases between. As concerns this clone: Antigen: not known.

TCRdb's copy holds only in-frame clones and misses some; the assay was immunoSEQ multiplex PCR. This sample has 65,000 to 85,000 clones, with around 84% found just once. General study results and limits: A significant post-transplant drop in circulating graft-donor-reactive CD4 TCRbeta sequences occurred in most of the 8 subjects. Donor-reactive sequences fell more than third party-reactive ones, suggesting partial deletion.

The sequence was collected from a human patient who received a liver transplant. Part of the T cell pool may stem from the graft donor. Sequenced here: CD4+ T cells from blood, sampled 48 months after liver transplant. This chain links TRBV7-2 with TRBJ2-4; D tentatively fits TRBD1 or TRBD2 (5 bases each). CDR3 sequence (DNA): TGTGCCAGCAGCTGGGACCGCGGTGAAAACATTCAGTACTTC. Protein product: CASSWDRGENIQYF.